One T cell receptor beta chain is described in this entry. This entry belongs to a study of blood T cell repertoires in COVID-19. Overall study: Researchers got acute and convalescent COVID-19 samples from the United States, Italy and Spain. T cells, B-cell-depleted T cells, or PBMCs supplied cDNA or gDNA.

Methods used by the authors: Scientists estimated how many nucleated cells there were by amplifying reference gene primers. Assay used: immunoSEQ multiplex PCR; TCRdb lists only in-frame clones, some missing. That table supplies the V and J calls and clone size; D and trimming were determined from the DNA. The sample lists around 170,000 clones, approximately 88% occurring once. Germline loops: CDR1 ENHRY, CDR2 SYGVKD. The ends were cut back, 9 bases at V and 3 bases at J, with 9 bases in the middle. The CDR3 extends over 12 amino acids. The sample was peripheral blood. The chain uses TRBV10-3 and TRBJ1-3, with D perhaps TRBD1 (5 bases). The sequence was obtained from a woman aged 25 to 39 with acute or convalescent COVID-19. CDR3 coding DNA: TGTGCCATAAAGGGGAATGGAAACACCATATATTTT. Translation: CAIKGNGNTIYF.